This is a list of T cell receptor beta chains from one sample in a study of Ad26.COV2.S vaccination and SARS-CoV-2 variants. Sequencing used immunoSEQ multiplex PCR; TCRdb keeps in-frame clones, though not all of them. The profile shows 300,000 to 350,000 clones, roughly 90% of them singletons. The material sequenced was peripheral blood, taken in a trial of Ad26.COV2.S vaccine versus placebo. The receptors originated from a person aged 18-65 years who received the Ad26.COV2.S COVID-19 vaccine or a placebo. Both conserved end residues are part of each CDR3. D genes are given only for firm matches.

CDR3	DNA	V	D	J
CASSQDLGGLSYNEQFF	TGCGCCAGCAGCCAAGATCTTGGCGGGCTCTCCTACAATGAGCAGTTCTTC	TRBV4-3	NA	TRBJ2-1
CASSERSYNEQFF	TGTGCCAGCTCAGAGCGGAGCTACAATGAGCAGTTCTTC	TRBV6-5	NA	TRBJ2-1
CATSQILNTEAFF	TGTGCCACCAGCCAAATCTTGAACACTGAAGCTTTCTTT	TRBV15	NA	TRBJ1-1
CASSPGRSDNEQFF	TGTGCCAGCTCCCCCGGCAGATCTGACAATGAGCAGTTCTTC	TRBV18	NA	TRBJ2-1
CASSPGQSGYTF	TGTGCCAGCTCACCCGGACAGTCCGGCTACACCTTC	TRBV18	NA	TRBJ1-2
CASSQDPPGRIMKRKLFF	TGCGCCAGCAGCCAAGATCCTCCGGGACGGATAATGAAGAGAAAACTGTTTTTT	TRBV4-3	NA	TRBJ1-4
CASSENRGQGYTF	TGTGCCAGCAGTGAGAACAGGGGGCAGGGCTACACCTTC	TRBV2	TRBD1	TRBJ1-2
CASSFLTSRPFF	TGTGCCAGCAGCTTTTTGACTAGCCGTCCGTTCTTC	TRBV12-3/TRBV12-4	TRBD2	TRBJ2-1
CASSLTDPLNSPLHF	TGTGCCAGCAGCCTTACTGACCCCCTTAATTCACCCCTCCACTTT	TRBV11-2	NA	TRBJ1-6
CASSSSGSGELFF	TGTGCCAGCAGCTCCTCCGGTTCCGGGGAGCTGTTTTTT	TRBV12-3/TRBV12-4	NA	TRBJ2-2